These 30 T cell receptor beta chains were sequenced from one sample in a study of cytomegalovirus exposure and HLA in healthy donors. 60 Vbeta and 13 Jbeta primers were used in PCR. TCRdb's table, derived via immunoSEQ multiplex PCR, lists solely in-frame clones and lacks some. The sample holds 120,000 to 150,000 clones, over 60% seen once. The sequencing sample was made of PBMCs. Every receptor here comes from a woman aged 60-75 years in good health and CMV-seronegative.

V gene TRBV19 combines with J gene TRBJ2-7, with TRBD1 matching 8 bases. CDR3 length: 14 residues. CDR1 LNHDA and CDR2 SQIVND come from the germline V gene (reference sequence). V shed 7 bases and J 1 base; nucleotides not matched to a gene: 6. CDR3 loop: CASKSDRGSYEQYF. DNA of the CDR3: TGTGCCAGTAAAAGTGACAGGGGATCCTACGAGCAGTACTTC.

The rearrangement links TRBV14 to TRBJ2-7, with TRBD1 matching over 8 bases. The length of the CDR3 is 15 residues. Trimming cost V 0 bases and J 3 bases; bases outside gene matches: 4. Germline V lookup: CDR1 SGHDN, CDR2 FVKESK. CDR3 bases: TGTGCCAGCAGCCAAGAGGACAGGGTAGGCTACGAGCAGTACTTC. It translates to CASSQEDRVGYEQYF.

The chain carries TRBV5-8 and TRBJ1-5, with D maybe TRBD1 (5 bases). V was trimmed by 1 base and J by 0 bases, leaving 14 bases between them. The CDR3 consists of 17 residues. Germline lookup yields CDR1 SGHTS and CDR2 YDEGEE. For the CDR3, the DNA is TGTGCCAGCAGCTTGTGGGGCAGAACATATAGCAATCAGCCCCAGCATTTT. This encodes CASSLWGRTYSNQPQHF.

The chain joins TRBV7-9 to TRBJ2-7; TRBD2 might be the D (6 bases). V lost 3 bases and J lost 6, with 9 bases in between. From germline, CDR1 is SEHNR and CDR2 FQNEAQ (reference sequence). There are 12 residues in the CDR3. CDR3 in amino acids: CASSLQGGEQYF. The DNA of the CDR3 is TGTGCCAGCAGCTTGCAGGGAGGCGAGCAGTACTTC.

V usage is TRBV6-6 and J usage is TRBJ2-7; a weak D match, TRBD1 (5 bases). Deletions cut 10 bases from V and 2 bases from J, with 18 bases between. Germline CDR1 reads MNHNY; CDR2 reads SVGAGI (reference sequence). The CDR3 extends over 14 amino acids. The CDR3 region has the DNA TGTGCCACTTCGACCCAGGGTGCGGCCTACGAGCAGTACTTC. This encodes CATSTQGAAYEQYF.

In this sample, this clone turned up a few times. The chain recombines TRBV19 with TRBJ1-5; 7 nucleotides line up with TRBD1. This CDR3 spans 12 amino acids. The V segment lost 10 bases and the J segment 7 bases; nucleotides outside the gene matches: 7. Germline CDR1 LNHDA, CDR2 SQIVND (reference sequence). CDR3: CATTAGGQPQHF. The CDR3 DNA reads as TGTGCCACCACAGCAGGGGGACAGCCCCAGCATTTT.

The chain employs TRBV5-1 and TRBJ2-1; D is possibly TRBD2 (5 bases). The V and J ends lost 4 bases and 2 bases respectively, with 13 bases between them. This CDR3 region has 15 residues. Germline values: CDR1 SGHRS, CDR2 YFSETQ. CDR3 DNA sequence: TGCGCCAGCAGCCACGATCGGACTCCCTACAATGAGCAGTTCTTC. Its translation: CASSHDRTPYNEQFF.

This chain connects TRBV19 to TRBJ2-7; 7 bases agree with TRBD1. The CDR3 spans 13 residues. J was trimmed by 0 bases and V by 5 bases; bases with no gene match: 1. Germline assignment: CDR1 LNHDA and CDR2 SQIVND (reference sequence). The CDR3 sequence: CASSYRGSYEQYF. The CDR3 coding sequence is TGTGCCAGTAGTTACAGGGGCTCCTACGAGCAGTACTTC.

The gene calls are TRBV28 and TRBJ1-1, with 7 bases lining up with TRBD1. Trimming removed 5 bases from V and 4 bases from J; junction bases left unmatched: 7. The germline V gene has CDR1 MDHEN and CDR2 SYDVKM. The CDR3 is 14 residues long. The CDR3 sequence: CASSPVGGLTEAFF. CDR3 bases: TGTGCCAGCAGTCCTGTAGGGGGCCTCACTGAAGCTTTCTTT.

The chain joins TRBV6-6 to TRBJ1-4; tentatively, D is TRBD1 (5 bases). Germline CDR1 and CDR2: MNHNY and SVGAGI (reference sequence). The CDR3 is 14 residues long. Trimming left V 5 bases short and J 4 bases short, with 11 bases between. The CDR3: CASSGAGFNEKLFF. The CDR3 DNA sequence: TGTGCCAGCAGTGGGGCGGGGTTTAATGAAAAACTGTTTTTT.

The V and J genes are TRBV7-2 and TRBJ2-1, with 8 bases fitting TRBD2. V lost 4 bases, J lost 2 bases, and 1 base stayed unmatched. The germline CDR1 and CDR2 sequences are SGHTA and FQGNSA. This CDR3 has 14 residues. This CDR3 is CASSSGLAYNEQFF. The CDR3 nucleotides are TGTGCCAGCAGCTCGGGACTAGCCTACAATGAGCAGTTCTTC.

This clone occurred once. The chain recombines TRBV7-8 with TRBJ1-2; D ambiguous. CDR1 is SGHVS, CDR2 FQNEAQ, per germline. This CDR3 has 14 amino acids. Trimming left V 0 bases short and J 8 bases short, with 13 bases between. CDR3 in amino acids: CASSLAPAARGYTF. For the CDR3, the DNA is TGTGCCAGCAGCTTAGCCCCAGCTGCTAGAGGCTACACCTTC.

This rearrangement joins TRBV27 to TRBJ2-7; 10 bases are a match to TRBD1. This CDR3 spans 15 amino acids. V lost 6 bases and J lost 5; bases outside the gene matches: 10. Germline V CDR1 and CDR2: MNHEY, SMNVEV (reference sequence). This CDR3 is CASSLMTGGINEQYF. The CDR3 DNA is TGTGCCAGCAGCCTCATGACAGGGGGCATCAACGAGCAGTACTTC.

The table lists this clone with many counts. The chain recombines TRBV4-3 with TRBJ1-2; a weak D match, TRBD1 (6 bases). V gave up 4 bases and J gave up 5 bases, with 17 bases separating them. The CDR3 runs 15 residues. CDR1 and CDR2 from the germline V gene are LGHNA and YSLEER. CDR3 coding DNA: TGCGCCAGCAGCCCCCATGCGGGGGCTGGTTATGGCTACACCTTC. It is translated as CASSPHAGAGYGYTF.

The chain joins TRBV2 to TRBJ2-1; 8 bases fit TRBD2. Germline V gene data show CDR1 as SNHLY and CDR2 as FYNNEI. The CDR3 has 15 residues. Germline trimming cut 7 bases from V and 2 bases from J; bases unmatched to any gene: 7. CDR3 in amino acids: CASTAGTSAYNEQFF. In nucleotides, the CDR3 is TGTGCCAGCACCGCCGGGACTAGTGCCTACAATGAGCAGTTCTTC.

The gene calls are TRBV7-8 and TRBJ2-1, with 8 bases matching TRBD2. With 5 bases clipped from V and 1 base from J, the junction kept 4 bases outside the gene matches. CDR1 SGHVS and CDR2 FQNEAQ come from the germline V gene. This CDR3 has 15 amino acids. CDR3 in DNA: TGTGCCAGCAGCCGAACTAGCGGATCCTACAATGAGCAGTTCTTC. Protein product: CASSRTSGSYNEQFF.

The rearrangement links TRBV9 to TRBJ2-1; possibly TRBD1 for D (5 bases). This CDR3 comprises 13 residues. V shed 3 bases and J shed 6 bases, with 10 bases lying between them. Germline V CDR1 and CDR2: SGDLS, YYNGEE. The CDR3 spells CASSDPRGNEQFF. The CDR3, as DNA: TGTGCCAGCAGCGACCCAAGGGGCAATGAGCAGTTCTTC.

This clone was seen a handful of times. The genes are TRBV14 and TRBJ1-2; TRBD1 matches 8 bases. Germline values: CDR1 SGHDN, CDR2 FVKESK. Trimming at V came to 4 bases and at J to 7 bases, leaving 8 bases not matched to a gene. The CDR3 is 14 amino acids. The CDR3 region has the DNA TGTGCCAGCAGCCTTCGGACAGGGCTTGTTGGCTACACCTTC. Protein sequence: CASSLRTGLVGYTF.

The V call is TRBV11-2, the J call TRBJ2-3, with TRBD2 as a possible D gene (6 bases). Trimming stripped 5 bases from V and 4 bases from J, with 16 bases between. Germline CDR1 is SGHAT and CDR2 is FQNNGV. The CDR3 runs to 15 residues. In DNA, the CDR3 is TGTGCCAGCAGCCCGACTAGTTCTTTCGCAGATACGCAGTATTTT. Protein: CASSPTSSFADTQYF.

This chain uses TRBV29-1 with TRBJ1-5, with 7 nucleotides matching TRBD1. Germline CDR1 and CDR2: SQVTM and ANQGSEA. With V trimmed by 6 bases and J by 3 bases, 5 bases remained unmatched. The CDR3 length is 13 residues. CDR3 region: CSVVQGYNQPQHF. The CDR3 DNA sequence: TGCAGCGTCGTACAGGGGTACAATCAGCCCCAGCATTTT.

This chain connects TRBV11-3 to TRBJ2-1, with TRBD1 matching over 9 bases. In germline, CDR1 is SGHNT, CDR2 YENEEA. The CDR3 is 14 residues long. V trimming: 4 bases; J trimming: 3 bases; junction bases outside the gene matches: 1. In DNA, the CDR3 is TGTGCCAGCAGCTCGACAGGGGGCTACAATGAGCAGTTCTTC. Its protein product is CASSSTGGYNEQFF.

The chain recombines TRBV19 with TRBJ1-2; no firm D call. CDR1 and CDR2 (germline): LNHDA, SQIVND (reference sequence). The CDR3 is 14 amino acids. With 0 bases removed from V and 7 bases from J, the gap between germline ends came to 12 bases. The CDR3 spells CASSIDSRPSGYTF. The CDR3 DNA follows: TGTGCCAGTAGTATAGATAGCCGGCCTAGTGGCTACACCTTC.

Only one count was recorded for this clone. The V call is TRBV5-1, the J call TRBJ2-1, with 11 nucleotides matching TRBD2. There are 16 residues in the CDR3. V lost 4 bases to trimming and J lost 3 bases; unmatched junction nucleotides: 6. Germline V gives CDR1 SGHRS, CDR2 YFSETQ. The CDR3 is CASSATGTSGYNEQFF. CDR3 DNA sequence: TGCGCCAGCAGCGCGACCGGGACTAGCGGCTACAATGAGCAGTTCTTC.

V usage is TRBV20-1 and J usage is TRBJ2-2, with D possibly being TRBD1 (5 bases). Trimming shortened V by 2 bases and J by 7 bases, and 5 bases separated the two germline ends. CDR1 DFQATT and CDR2 SNEGSKA come from the germline V gene (reference sequence). The CDR3 has 11 amino acids. The CDR3 region is CSARRGGELFF. The CDR3 DNA reads as TGCAGTGCTAGAAGGGGCGGGGAGCTGTTTTTT.

This chain connects TRBV19 to TRBJ1-3; TRBD1 might be the D (6 bases). Trimming removed 7 bases from V and 2 bases from J, with 12 bases in between. CDR1 and CDR2 (germline): LNHDA, SQIVND (reference sequence). The CDR3 has 14 amino acids. The CDR3 sequence is CASKSTGTGNTIYF. CDR3 bases: TGTGCCAGTAAATCAACAGGGACTGGAAACACCATATATTTT.

The V call is TRBV7-6, the J call TRBJ2-1; weak D call: TRBD2 (5 bases). The V and J ends lost 2 bases and 9 bases respectively, with 14 bases between them. Germline-derived CDR1 and CDR2 are SGHVS and FNYEAQ. There are 14 residues in the CDR3. This chain's CDR3 is CASSLSPLSGEQFF. The CDR3 DNA reads as TGTGCCAGCAGCTTATCGCCGCTGAGCGGTGAGCAGTTCTTC. The whole variable domain, filled in from reference TRBV7-6 and TRBJ2-1, reads GAGVSQSPRYKVTKRGQDVALRCDPISGHVSLYWYRQALGQGPEFLTYFNYEAQQDKSGLPNDRFSAERPEGSISTLTIQRTEQRDSAMYRCASSLSPLSGEQFFGPGTRLTVL.

This clone has more than one count but fewer than ten. This chain connects TRBV28 to TRBJ1-1; the match to TRBD1 covers 8 bases. V shed 6 bases and J 1 base; nucleotides not matched to a gene: 4. This CDR3 spans 14 amino acids. In germline, CDR1 is MDHEN, CDR2 SYDVKM. CDR3 sequence (DNA): TGTGCCAGCAGATTGACAGGGGCGAACACTGAAGCTTTCTTT. It specifies CASRLTGANTEAFF.

A single count supports this clone. The J gene is TRBJ2-6, the V gene TRBV7-8, with D possibly TRBD2 on 7 matching bases. V shed 0 bases and J shed 2 bases, with 14 bases lying between them. The germline V gene encodes CDR1 SGHVS and CDR2 FQNEAQ. This CDR3 contains 18 residues. Here the CDR3 DNA reads TGTGCCAGCAGCTTAGCGCGGGCGGGGGCGGCTGGGGCCAACGTCCTGACTTTC. Its translation is CASSLARAGAAGANVLTF.

The V gene is TRBV11-2, the J gene TRBJ2-2; the D gene is possibly TRBD2 (6 bases). This CDR3 has 16 amino acids. CDR1 is SGHAT and CDR2 is FQNNGV in the germline V gene. Trimming took 5 bases from V and 5 from J, leaving 18 bases between them. CDR3 nucleotide sequence: TGTGCCAGCAGCCGCAGCTCGGGAGCTAAAACCGGGGAGCTGTTTTTT. Its translation is CASSRSSGAKTGELFF.

This chain joins TRBV7-2 and TRBJ2-7, with 7 bases that match TRBD2. V lost 4 bases and J lost 0; bases outside the gene matches: 6. The CDR3 spans 15 residues. Germline CDR1 is SGHTA and CDR2 is FQGNSA. CDR3 amino acids: CASSSLAESSYEQYF. CDR3 nucleotide sequence: TGTGCCAGCAGCTCGCTAGCGGAGAGCTCCTACGAGCAGTACTTC.